A single sample is the source of the 30 T cell receptor beta chains below, sequenced in a study of cytomegalovirus exposure and HLA in healthy donors. A multiplex PCR was run with 60 Vbeta primers and 13 Jbeta primers. Libraries were prepared by immunoSEQ multiplex PCR; TCRdb keeps only in-frame clonotypes and omits some of them. The sample contains approximately 130,000 clones, roughly 86% of which appear only once. Sequencing used PBMCs. All receptors come from a man between 18 and 29 years old in good health and CMV-seronegative.

The rearrangement links TRBV7-3 to TRBJ2-5; 11 bases fit TRBD2. CDR1 SGHTA and CDR2 FQGTGA come from the germline V gene. The CDR3 is 18 amino acids. The V and J ends lost 0 bases and 1 base, in that order; junction bases with no gene match: 7. The CDR3 protein is CASSLTGGLAGGQETQYF. As DNA, the CDR3 is TGTGCCAGCAGCTTAACGGGTGGGCTAGCGGGGGGCCAAGAGACCCAGTACTTC.

The rearrangement links TRBV4-1 to TRBJ2-1; 10 nucleotides agree with TRBD2. Germline lookup yields CDR1 MGHRA and CDR2 YSYEKL. This CDR3 has 20 residues. V lost 3 bases and J lost 9; bases outside the gene matches: 23. CDR3 residues: CASSQPKAGGRGASSGEQFF. Here the CDR3 DNA reads TGCGCCAGCAGCCAGCCAAAAGCGGGAGGGCGGGGGGCCTCCTCGGGTGAGCAGTTCTTC.

The CDR3 region is CASSYENRGNYGYTF. The CDR3 DNA is TGTGCCAGCAGTTACGAGAACAGGGGTAACTATGGCTACACCTTC. This rearrangement joins TRBV6-6 to TRBJ1-2; 7 nucleotides match TRBD1. This CDR3 is 15 amino acids long. The V segment lost 2 bases and the J segment 1 base; nucleotides outside the gene matches: 4. CDR1 and CDR2 (germline): MNHNY, SVGAGI (reference sequence).

This clone appeared a single time. The CDR3, as DNA: TGCAGCGCGGGACTTTACAATGAGCAGTTCTTC. Residues: CSAGLYNEQFF. The rearrangement joins TRBV29-1 to TRBJ2-1; D may be TRBD2 (6 bases). CDR3 length equals 11 residues. Germline V lookup: CDR1 SQVTM, CDR2 ANQGSEA. V was shortened by 7 bases and J by 4 bases, with 8 bases between the two germline ends.

The chain employs TRBV5-6 and TRBJ2-7; D may be TRBD1 (6 bases). This CDR3 has 17 residues. V lost 5 bases, J lost 3 bases, and 24 bases lay in between. Germline lookup yields CDR1 SGHDT and CDR2 YYEEEE. In nucleotides, the CDR3 is TGTGCCAGCAGTTTTGCCCGGGACATGGGAGCGTTCTACGAGCAGTACTTC. The encoded protein is CASSFARDMGAFYEQYF.

The chain couples TRBV7-2 to TRBJ2-7; 7 bases match TRBD1. The CDR3 extends over 14 amino acids. Per the germline V gene, CDR1 is SGHTA and CDR2 is FQGNSA. The V segment lost 3 bases and the J segment 3 bases; nucleotides outside the gene matches: 5. The DNA of the CDR3 is TGTGCCAGCAGCTTCGACAGGGCGGGCTACGAGCAGTACTTC. The encoded protein is CASSFDRAGYEQYF. The whole variable domain, remainder taken from reference TRBV7-2 and TRBJ2-7, is GAGVSQSPSNKVTEKGKDVELRCDPISGHTALYWYRQSLGQGLEFLIYFQGNSAPDKSGLPSDRFSAERTGGSVSTLTIQRTQQEDSAVYLCASSFDRAGYEQYFGPGTRLTVT.

This clone is a singleton in its sample. This chain uses TRBV6-1 with TRBJ1-1; TRBD1 is a possible D gene (5 bases). The CDR3 has 15 amino acids. Per the germline V gene, CDR1 is MNHNS and CDR2 is SASEGT. With 4 bases removed from V and 2 bases from J, the gap between germline ends came to 14 bases. CDR3 region: CASSAPGTRNTEAFF. Written as DNA, the CDR3 is TGTGCCAGCAGTGCCCCCGGGACTCGAAACACTGAAGCTTTCTTT.

The rearrangement uses TRBV6-6 and TRBJ2-1; D perhaps matches TRBD2 (6 bases). The CDR3 has 13 amino acids. Germline V gene sequence: CDR1 MNHNY, CDR2 SVGAGI (reference sequence). The V gene lost 6 bases and the J gene lost 4 bases, with 10 bases spanning the gap. The CDR3, as DNA: TGTGCCAGCAGCCGTAGCGGTTACAATGAGCAGTTCTTC. Its translation is CASSRSGYNEQFF.

This chain connects TRBV14 to TRBJ2-3, with 8 bases that match TRBD2. Losses at the gene ends were 2 bases for V and 6 bases for J; bases not matched to a gene: 7. Germline CDR1 is SGHDN and CDR2 is FVKESK. The CDR3 covers 15 residues. The CDR3: CASSQMGLEMDTQYF. The CDR3 DNA sequence: TGTGCCAGCAGCCAAATGGGACTAGAAATGGATACGCAGTATTTT.

This sequence joins TRBV2 and TRBJ1-2; D gene unclear. The CDR3 contains 13 residues. Germline V gene lookup returns CDR1 SNHLY and CDR2 FYNNEI. Trimming left V 9 bases short and J 4 bases short, with 15 bases between. CDR3 sequence reads: CASLGLALYGYTF. The CDR3 DNA follows: TGTGCCAGTCTAGGACTTGCCCTCTATGGCTACACCTTC.

The V call is TRBV5-1, the J call TRBJ2-2, with 12 nucleotides matching TRBD2. Germline trimming cut 4 bases from V and 2 bases from J; bases unmatched to any gene: 6. The CDR3 consists of 17 residues. Germline assignment: CDR1 SGHRS and CDR2 YFSETQ. The CDR3 region has the DNA TGCGCCAGCAGCCGCGGACTAGCGGGGACTAACACCGGGGAGCTGTTTTTT. This translates into CASSRGLAGTNTGELFF.

The DNA of the CDR3 is TGTGCCAGCTCTGAAGGGCAGGGCCGTTCGTGGGACACTGAAGCTTTCTTT. Translated, it gives CASSEGQGRSWDTEAFF. This chain links TRBV6-1 with TRBJ1-1; perhaps TRBD1 as D (5 bases). The CDR3 runs to 17 residues. Germline assignment: CDR1 MNHNS and CDR2 SASEGT. V lost 8 bases and J 3 bases, leaving 25 bases between the germline ends.

V is TRBV18 and J is TRBJ1-1; a possible D gene is TRBD1 (5 bases). The germline V gene encodes CDR1 KGHSH and CDR2 LQKENI. CDR3 length: 14 amino acids. Between the trimmed V and J ends, which lost 11 bases and 1 base, there was a span of 17 bases. The DNA of the CDR3 is TGTGCCTGTCGGACGGGGGTGGAGAACACTGAAGCTTTCTTT. The encoded protein is CACRTGVENTEAFF.

The chain combines TRBV10-1 with TRBJ1-2, with 9 positions matching TRBD1. This CDR3 region has 14 residues. With 4 bases clipped from V and 8 bases from J, the junction kept 8 bases outside the gene matches. Germline V lookup: CDR1 WNHNN, CDR2 SYGVQD (reference sequence). The CDR3 nucleotides are TGCGCCAGCAGTGCCGGGACAGGGATCGGAGGCTACACCTTC. It encodes CASSAGTGIGGYTF.

The chain links TRBV5-1 to TRBJ1-4; no firm D call. The germline V gene has CDR1 SGHRS and CDR2 YFSETQ. Trimming took 4 bases from V and 0 from J, leaving 16 bases between them. The CDR3 is made up of 17 amino acids. CDR3 sequence reads: CASSRTVPGATNEKLFF. CDR3 DNA: TGCGCCAGCAGCCGGACTGTACCTGGGGCAACTAATGAAAAACTGTTTTTT.

The CDR3 sequence is CSAQTGNYGYTF. In DNA, the CDR3 is TGCAGCGCCCAGACGGGTAACTATGGCTACACCTTC. The chain is built from TRBV29-1 and TRBJ1-2; D is ambiguous. Deletions cut 7 bases from V and 1 base from J, with 10 bases between. There are 12 residues in the CDR3. In germline, CDR1 is SQVTM, CDR2 ANQGSEA.

The chain links TRBV4-1 to TRBJ2-5, with D uncertain. Germline assignment: CDR1 MGHRA and CDR2 YSYEKL. V gave up 0 bases and J gave up 2 bases, with 10 bases separating them. CDR3 length: 15 amino acids. The CDR3 region is CASSQDWQAQETQYF. The CDR3 region has the DNA TGCGCCAGCAGCCAAGATTGGCAGGCACAAGAGACCCAGTACTTC.

This clone appeared once. This chain joins TRBV2 and TRBJ2-2; weak D call: TRBD1 (6 bases). The CDR3 extends over 14 amino acids. From germline, CDR1 is SNHLY and CDR2 FYNNEI. V gave up 8 bases and J gave up 3 bases, with 13 bases separating them. CDR3 residues: CASLRGSDTGELFF. In nucleotides, the CDR3 is TGTGCCAGCCTCAGGGGTAGCGACACCGGGGAGCTGTTTTTT.

V gene TRBV6-5 combines with J gene TRBJ2-5; possibly TRBD2 for D (7 bases). Trimming cost V 0 bases and J 9 bases, with 14 bases left between them. This CDR3 has 14 amino acids. The germline gives CDR1 MNHEY, CDR2 SVGAGI. This CDR3 is CASSYSGGARAQYF. CDR3 DNA sequence: TGTGCCAGCAGTTACTCTGGGGGGGCGCGGGCCCAGTACTTC.

This clone was detected only a few times. The CDR3 DNA reads TGTGCCAGCAGTTCGACTAGCGCGGGACAAGAGACCCAGTACTTC. This codes for CASSSTSAGQETQYF. This rearrangement joins TRBV6-5 to TRBJ2-5, with TRBD2 identical over 8 bases. Looked up from germline, CDR1 is MNHEY and CDR2 is SVGAGI. This CDR3 is 15 amino acids long. After removal of 4 bases from V and 2 bases from J, the junction contained 6 bases not matched to a gene.

The J gene is TRBJ1-1, the V gene TRBV2; 8 nucleotides line up with TRBD1. The CDR3 has 13 amino acids. V lost 11 bases, J lost 0 bases, and 5 bases stayed unmatched. Germline V lookup: CDR1 SNHLY, CDR2 FYNNEI. The CDR3 protein is CAGQGILNTEAFF. The DNA for the CDR3 is TGTGCCGGACAGGGAATCTTGAACACTGAAGCTTTCTTT.

This chain uses TRBV9 with TRBJ2-6, with 10 bases aligning to TRBD1. From germline, CDR1 is SGDLS and CDR2 YYNGEE. Unmatched junction bases numbered 5, after V lost 2 bases and J lost 3 bases. This CDR3 region has 17 residues. CDR3 DNA: TGTGCCAGCAGCGTCCGGGACAGGGGTGATGGGGCCAACGTCCTGACTTTC. Its translation: CASSVRDRGDGANVLTF.

This chain uses TRBV27 with TRBJ1-4; TRBD1 matches 8 bases. Germline V CDR1 and CDR2: MNHEY, SMNVEV (reference sequence). The trim removed 5 bases at V and 3 bases at J, leaving 5 bases unmatched. The CDR3 totals 15 residues. The CDR3 DNA reads as TGTGCCAGCAGTCCACAGGGGGGGGCTAATGAAAAACTGTTTTTT. Translated: CASSPQGGANEKLFF.

The chain recombines TRBV19 with TRBJ1-1, with D possibly being TRBD1 (6 bases). The ends were cut back, 4 bases at V and 4 bases at J, with 19 bases in the middle. The CDR3 loop spans 16 amino acids. CDR1 LNHDA and CDR2 SQIVND come from the germline V gene (reference sequence). The CDR3 sequence: CASSKGTKPLGTEAFF. CDR3 nucleotides: TGTGCCAGTAGTAAGGGGACAAAGCCCCTCGGCACTGAAGCTTTCTTT.

For this clone: Other DNA sequences within the sample encode an identical CDR3. The chain links TRBV5-1 to TRBJ2-3, with D maybe TRBD1 (6 bases). V lost 4 bases to trimming and J lost 1 base, with 7 bases between them. The CDR3 covers 13 residues. Looked up from germline, CDR1 is SGHRS and CDR2 is YFSETQ. The CDR3 sequence: CASSPGGTDTQYF. The DNA of the CDR3 is TGCGCCAGCAGCCCAGGGGGCACAGATACGCAGTATTTT.

V usage is TRBV25-1 and J usage is TRBJ2-3; D is ambiguous. This CDR3 spans 14 amino acids. V lost 4 bases to trimming and J lost 1 base, with 9 bases between them. Germline V gene sequence: CDR1 MGHDK, CDR2 SYGVNS. For the CDR3, the DNA is TGTGCCAGCAGTGCGGTGGCGGGCACAGATACGCAGTATTTT. Encoded protein: CASSAVAGTDTQYF. The full variable domain, with the rest looked up from reference TRBV25-1 and TRBJ2-3, is EADIYQTPRYLVIGTGKKITLECSQTMGHDKMYWYQQDPGMELHLIHYSYGVNSTEKGDLSSESTVSRIRTEHFPLTLESARPSHTSQYLCASSAVAGTDTQYFGPGTRLTVL.

The chain carries TRBV5-1 and TRBJ2-1; D is perhaps TRBD2 (7 bases). V shed 4 bases and J shed 4 bases, with 15 bases lying between them. The CDR3 extends over 15 amino acids. Germline CDR1 SGHRS, CDR2 YFSETQ. The DNA of the CDR3 is TGCGCCAGCAGCCCCGAGGGGGGGGTTTACAATGAGCAGTTCTTC. The encoded protein is CASSPEGGVYNEQFF.

V is TRBV6-5 and J is TRBJ2-5; 10 nucleotides match TRBD2. The tail of the sequence fits TRBJ2-7 better, so the J call may be wrong. The germline gives CDR1 MNHEY, CDR2 SVGAGI. This CDR3 has 15 amino acids. DNA of the CDR3: TGTGCCAGCAGCCGGACTAGCGGACCCCCTTCCGAGCAGTACTTC. This encodes CASSRTSGPPSEQYF.

The V call is TRBV7-6, the J call TRBJ2-5, with TRBD2 identical over 7 bases. Germline CDR1 SGHVS, CDR2 FNYEAQ. The length of the CDR3 is 14 residues. V lost 1 base, J lost 2 bases, and 1 base stayed unmatched. The DNA for the CDR3 is TGTGCCAGCAGCTTAGGGGGGGGACAAGAGACCCAGTACTTC. Residues: CASSLGGGQETQYF.

This chain uses TRBV5-1 with TRBJ1-2; unclear D gene. Germline V gene data show CDR1 as SGHRS and CDR2 as YFSETQ. Trimming cost V 1 base and J 7 bases, with 14 bases left between them. This CDR3 contains 14 residues. This CDR3 reads CASSLQAGLFGYTF. The CDR3 nucleotides are TGCGCCAGCAGCTTGCAGGCTGGCCTATTTGGCTACACCTTC.